The clone carrying this TCR beta chain occurred a few times. The antigen remains unidentified. A read error may account for a junction end that differs from germline. The data are from a study of beta chain features in type 1 diabetes. The overall study: Sorted cells from all samples, numbering some 99,000,000, were examined. Study-wide findings and caveats: Any PCR bias toward short templates would affect both groups alike. In cDNA sequencing, cells with high TCR expression could be over-represented. VDJ junctions from type 1 diabetes patients carried fewer insertions and larger deletions.

Reverse transcription of all isolated RNA meant that expressed TCRB transcripts were sequenced. Here immunoSEQ multiplex PCR was the method, and the copy in TCRdb shows in-frame clones only, minus some. This repertoire shows roughly 240,000 clones, less than 15% found once; its top ten account for more than 0.02%. The source of this sequence is a middle-aged woman in good health. The sample comprised naive CD4+ T cells from blood.

CDR3 protein: CPWRGDRGWGYTF. In DNA, the CDR3 is TGTCCCTGGAGGGGGGACAGGGGTTGGGGCTACACCTTC. V and J are TRBV29-1 and TRBJ1-2; 10 nucleotides line up with TRBD1. Germline loops: CDR1 SQVTM, CDR2 ANQGSEA. This CDR3 spans 13 amino acids.